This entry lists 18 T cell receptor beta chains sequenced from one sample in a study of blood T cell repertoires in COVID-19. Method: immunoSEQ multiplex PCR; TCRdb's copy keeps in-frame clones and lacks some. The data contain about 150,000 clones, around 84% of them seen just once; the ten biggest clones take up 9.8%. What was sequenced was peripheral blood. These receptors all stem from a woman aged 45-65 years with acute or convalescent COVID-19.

In DNA, the CDR3 is TGTGCCAGCTCACCCGGGACACGGAACACTGAAGCTTTCTTT. This translates into CASSPGTRNTEAFF. The chain employs TRBV18 and TRBJ1-1; D may be TRBD1 (6 bases). The CDR3 is 14 residues long. Germline V gene lookup returns CDR1 KGHSH and CDR2 LQKENI. V was shortened by 3 bases and J by 1 base, with 9 bases between the two germline ends.

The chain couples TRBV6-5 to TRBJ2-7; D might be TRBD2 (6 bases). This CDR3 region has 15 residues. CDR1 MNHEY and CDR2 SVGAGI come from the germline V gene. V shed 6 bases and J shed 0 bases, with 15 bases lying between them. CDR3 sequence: CASRSGGSGSYEQYF. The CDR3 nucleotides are TGTGCCAGCAGGAGTGGGGGGTCTGGCTCCTACGAGCAGTACTTC.

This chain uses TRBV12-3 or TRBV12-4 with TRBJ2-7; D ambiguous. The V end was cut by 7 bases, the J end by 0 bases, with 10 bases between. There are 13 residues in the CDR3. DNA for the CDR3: TGTGCCAGCAAAGCGAGCAGCTCCTACGAGCAGTACTTC. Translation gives CASKASSSYEQYF.

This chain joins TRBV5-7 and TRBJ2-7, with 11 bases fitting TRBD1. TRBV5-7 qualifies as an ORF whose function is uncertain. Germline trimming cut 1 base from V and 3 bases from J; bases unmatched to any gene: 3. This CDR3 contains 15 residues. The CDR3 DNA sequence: TGTGCCAGCAGCTTGATGGGACAGGGGGTCTACGAGCAGTACTTC. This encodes CASSLMGQGVYEQYF.

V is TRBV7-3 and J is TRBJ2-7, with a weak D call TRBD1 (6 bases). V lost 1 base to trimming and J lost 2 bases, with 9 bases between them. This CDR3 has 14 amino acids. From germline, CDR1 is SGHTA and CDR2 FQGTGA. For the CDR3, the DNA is TGTGCCAGCAGCTTAATCGGGGACACCTACGAGCAGTACTTC. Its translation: CASSLIGDTYEQYF.

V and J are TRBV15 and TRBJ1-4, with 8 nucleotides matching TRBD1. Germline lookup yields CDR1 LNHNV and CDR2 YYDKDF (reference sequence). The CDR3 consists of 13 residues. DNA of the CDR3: TGTGCATCCGCAGGGGGCCCTAATGAAAAACTGTTTTTT. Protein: CASAGGPNEKLFF. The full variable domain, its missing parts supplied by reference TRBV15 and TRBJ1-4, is DAMVIQNPRYQVTQFGKPVTLSCSQTLNHNVMYWYQQKSSQAPKLLFHYYDKDFNNEADTPDNFQSRRPNTSFCFLDIRSPGLGDTAMYLCASAGGPNEKLFFGSGTQLSVL.

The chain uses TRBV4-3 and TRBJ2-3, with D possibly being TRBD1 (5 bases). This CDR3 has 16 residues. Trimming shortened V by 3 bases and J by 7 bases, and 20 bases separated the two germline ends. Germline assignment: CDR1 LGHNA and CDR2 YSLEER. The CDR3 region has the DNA TGCGCCAGCAGCCACGGCCAGGGCCCGGGTGGGTATACGCAGTATTTT. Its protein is CASSHGQGPGGYTQYF.

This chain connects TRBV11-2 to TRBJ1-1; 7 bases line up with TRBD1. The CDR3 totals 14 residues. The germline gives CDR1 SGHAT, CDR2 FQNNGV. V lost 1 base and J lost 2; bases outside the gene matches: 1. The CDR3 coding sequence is TGTGCCAGCAGCTTAGGACAGGGCAACACTGAAGCTTTCTTT. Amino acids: CASSLGQGNTEAFF.

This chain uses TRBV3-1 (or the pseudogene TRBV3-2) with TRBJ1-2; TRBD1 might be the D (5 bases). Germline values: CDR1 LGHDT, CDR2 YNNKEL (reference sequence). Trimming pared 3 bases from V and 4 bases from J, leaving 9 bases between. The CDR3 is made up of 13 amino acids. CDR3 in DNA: TGTGCCAGCAGCCAGCAGGGCTCCTATGGCTACACCTTC. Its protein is CASSQQGSYGYTF.

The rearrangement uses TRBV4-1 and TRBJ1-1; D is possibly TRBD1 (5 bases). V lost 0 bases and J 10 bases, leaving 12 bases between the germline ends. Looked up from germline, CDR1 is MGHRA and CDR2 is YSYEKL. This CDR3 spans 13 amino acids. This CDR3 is CASSQDSEGRAFF. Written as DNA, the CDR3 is TGCGCCAGCAGCCAAGACTCGGAGGGGAGAGCTTTCTTT.

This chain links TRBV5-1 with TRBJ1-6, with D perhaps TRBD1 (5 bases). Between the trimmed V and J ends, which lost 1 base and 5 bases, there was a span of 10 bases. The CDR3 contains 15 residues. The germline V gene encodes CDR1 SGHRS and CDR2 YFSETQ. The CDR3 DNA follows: TGCGCCAGCAGCTTGAGGGGCGACAATAATTCACCCCTCCACTTT. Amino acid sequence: CASSLRGDNNSPLHF.

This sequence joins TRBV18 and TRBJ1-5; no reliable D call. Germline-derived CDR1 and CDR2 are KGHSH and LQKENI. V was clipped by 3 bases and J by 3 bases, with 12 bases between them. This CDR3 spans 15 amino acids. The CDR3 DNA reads TGTGCCAGCTCACCTCTCGCGGGGAACAATCAGCCCCAGCATTTT. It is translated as CASSPLAGNNQPQHF.

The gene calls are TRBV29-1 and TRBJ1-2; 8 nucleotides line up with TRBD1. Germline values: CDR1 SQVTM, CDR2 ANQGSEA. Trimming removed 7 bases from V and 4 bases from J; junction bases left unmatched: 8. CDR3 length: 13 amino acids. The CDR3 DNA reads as TGCAGCGATGACAGGGGTGGGGGCTATGGCTACACCTTC. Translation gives CSDDRGGGYGYTF.

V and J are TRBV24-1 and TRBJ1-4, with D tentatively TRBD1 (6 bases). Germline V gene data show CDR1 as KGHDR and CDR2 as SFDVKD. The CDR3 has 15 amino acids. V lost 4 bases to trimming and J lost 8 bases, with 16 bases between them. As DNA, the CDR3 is TGTGCCACCAGTGACCCGGGCAAGGGGGACGAAAAACTGTTTTTT. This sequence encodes CATSDPGKGDEKLFF.

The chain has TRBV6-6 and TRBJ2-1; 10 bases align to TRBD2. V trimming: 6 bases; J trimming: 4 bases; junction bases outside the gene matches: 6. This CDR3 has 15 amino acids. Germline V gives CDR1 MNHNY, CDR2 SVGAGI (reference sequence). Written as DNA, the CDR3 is TGTGCCAGCAGACCCCAAGCGGGGGGGTACAATGAGCAGTTCTTC. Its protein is CASRPQAGGYNEQFF.

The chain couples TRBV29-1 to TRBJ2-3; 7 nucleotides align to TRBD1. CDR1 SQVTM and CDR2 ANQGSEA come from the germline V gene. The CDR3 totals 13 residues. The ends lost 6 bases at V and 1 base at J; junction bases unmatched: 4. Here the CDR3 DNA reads TGCAGCGTAAGACAGGGCGGCACAGATACGCAGTATTTT. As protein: CSVRQGGTDTQYF.

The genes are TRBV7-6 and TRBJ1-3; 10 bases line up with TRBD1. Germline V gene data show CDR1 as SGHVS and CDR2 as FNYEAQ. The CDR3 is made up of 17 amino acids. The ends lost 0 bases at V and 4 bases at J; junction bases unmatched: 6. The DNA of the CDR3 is TGTGCCAGCAGCTTAGCGGGACAGGGGTATACCGGAAACACCATATATTTT. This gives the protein CASSLAGQGYTGNTIYF.

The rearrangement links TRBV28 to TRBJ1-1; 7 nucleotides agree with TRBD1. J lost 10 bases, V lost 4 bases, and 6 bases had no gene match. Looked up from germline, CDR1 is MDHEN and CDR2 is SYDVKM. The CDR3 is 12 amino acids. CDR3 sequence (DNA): TGTGCCAGCAGTTCGGGACAGAAGAGAGCTTTCTTT. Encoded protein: CASSSGQKRAFF.